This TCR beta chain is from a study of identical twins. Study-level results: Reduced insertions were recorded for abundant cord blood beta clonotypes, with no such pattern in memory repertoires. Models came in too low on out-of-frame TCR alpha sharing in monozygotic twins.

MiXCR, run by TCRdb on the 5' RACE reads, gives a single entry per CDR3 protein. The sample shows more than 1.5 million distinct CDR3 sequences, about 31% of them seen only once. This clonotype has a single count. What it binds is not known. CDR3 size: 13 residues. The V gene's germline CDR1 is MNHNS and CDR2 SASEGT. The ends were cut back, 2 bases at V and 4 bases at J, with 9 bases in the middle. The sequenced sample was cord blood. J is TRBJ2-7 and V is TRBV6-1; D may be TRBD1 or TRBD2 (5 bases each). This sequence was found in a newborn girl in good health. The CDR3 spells CASSERWGYEQYF. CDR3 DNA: TGTGCCAGCAGTGAAAGATGGGGGTACGAGCAGTACTTC.